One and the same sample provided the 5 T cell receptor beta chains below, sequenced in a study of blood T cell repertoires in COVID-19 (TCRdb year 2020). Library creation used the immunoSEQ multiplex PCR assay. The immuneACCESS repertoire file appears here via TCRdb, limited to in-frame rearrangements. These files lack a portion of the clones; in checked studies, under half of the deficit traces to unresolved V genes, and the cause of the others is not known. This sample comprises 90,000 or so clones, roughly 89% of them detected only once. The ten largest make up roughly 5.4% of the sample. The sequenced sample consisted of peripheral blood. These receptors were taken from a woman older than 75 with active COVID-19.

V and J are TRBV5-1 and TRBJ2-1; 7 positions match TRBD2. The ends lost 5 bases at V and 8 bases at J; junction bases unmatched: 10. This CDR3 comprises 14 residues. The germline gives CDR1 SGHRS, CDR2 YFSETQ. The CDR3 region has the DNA TGCGCCAGCAGGTGGGGCGGGAGTGGGGATGAGCAGTTCTTC. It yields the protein CASRWGGSGDEQFF.

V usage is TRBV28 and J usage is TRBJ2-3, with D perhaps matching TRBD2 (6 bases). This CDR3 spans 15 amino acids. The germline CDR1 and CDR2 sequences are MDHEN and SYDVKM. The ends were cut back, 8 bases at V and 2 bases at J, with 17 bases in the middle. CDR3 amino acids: CASSPRGYDTDTQYF. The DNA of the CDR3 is TGTGCCAGCTCCCCTCGGGGGTATGACACAGATACGCAGTATTTT.

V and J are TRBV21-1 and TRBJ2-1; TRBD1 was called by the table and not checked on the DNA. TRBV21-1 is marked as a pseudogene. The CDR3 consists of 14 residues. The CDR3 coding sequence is TGTGCCAGCAGCAAACGGCAGCAGGACAATGAGCAGTTCTTC. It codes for CASSKRQQDNEQFF.

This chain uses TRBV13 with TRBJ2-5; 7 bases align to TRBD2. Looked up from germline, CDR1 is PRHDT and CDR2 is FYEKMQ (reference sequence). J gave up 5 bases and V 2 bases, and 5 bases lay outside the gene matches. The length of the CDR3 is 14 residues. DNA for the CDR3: TGTGCCAGCAGCTTATATCAGGGAGGGGAGACCCAGTACTTC. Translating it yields CASSLYQGGETQYF.

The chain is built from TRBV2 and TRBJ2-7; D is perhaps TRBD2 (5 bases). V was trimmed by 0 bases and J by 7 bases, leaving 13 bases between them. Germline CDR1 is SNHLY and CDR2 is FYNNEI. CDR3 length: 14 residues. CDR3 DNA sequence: TGTGCCAGCAGTGAAGCGCTTTCATGGGAGGAGCAGTACTTC. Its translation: CASSEALSWEEQYF.